This T cell receptor (beta chain) appears in the sequencing data of a study of radiotherapy plus CTLA-4 blockade in lung cancer. As for the study in general: Objective response was observed in over 15% of patients, and disease control in 31%.

It was focal radiation plus CTLA-4 blockade with ipilimumab that patients with chemo-refractory metastatic non-small-cell lung cancer received. Sequenced by immunoSEQ multiplex PCR; TCRdb stores in-frame clones only, minus some. The table lists 35,000 to 40,000 clones, roughly 85% of them singletons, with about 22% in the top ten. The sequence was obtained from a human donor with non-small cell lung cancer whose response to radiotherapy plus ipilimumab could not be evaluated. The sample was peripheral blood, taken from a patient treated with radiotherapy plus ipilimumab.

The CDR3 DNA follows: TGTGCCAGCAGCTCCCAGCGGGGTGGGGCAGATACGCAGTATTTT. Residues: CASSSQRGGADTQYF. The genes are TRBV7-9 and TRBJ2-3; TRBD2 matches at 7 bases. The CDR3 runs to 15 residues. Losses at the gene ends were 4 bases for V and 4 bases for J; bases not matched to a gene: 8. Germline lookup yields CDR1 SEHNR and CDR2 FQNEAQ (reference sequence).